The entry that follows covers one T cell receptor beta chain sequence. This entry comes from a study of control samples from healthy donors and cancer patients. Clones were sequenced by immunoSEQ multiplex PCR, and TCRdb holds only the in-frame ones, with some missing. The sample has 130,000 or so clones; 89% are singletons. This clonotype originated in a man aged 50 to 60 with head and neck cancer. Sequencing was performed on PBMCs.

CDR3 in amino acids: CASRMTSGISYEQYF. For the CDR3, the DNA is TGTGCCAGCAGGATGACTAGCGGGATCTCCTACGAGCAGTACTTC. The V call is TRBV2, the J call TRBJ2-7; 11 nucleotides align to TRBD2. Germline CDR1 and CDR2: SNHLY and FYNNEI. The CDR3 runs to 15 residues. With V trimmed by 6 bases and J by 0 bases, 4 bases remained unmatched. Full variable domain (rest looked up from reference TRBV2 and TRBJ2-7): EPEVTQTPSHQVTQMGQEVILRCVPISNHLYFYWYRQILGQKVEFLVSFYNNEISEKSEIFDDQFSVERPDGSNFTLKIRSTKLEDSAMYFCASRMTSGISYEQYFGPGTRLTVT.